The T cell receptor beta chain under discussion was sequenced for a study of cytomegalovirus exposure and HLA in healthy donors (dated by TCRdb to 2017 to 2019). About the study as a whole: An earlier analysis of roughly 500 of the donors reported 276 Gb of sequence data and 95 million to 120 million unique TCR beta sequences obtained from approximately 180 million T cells. An earlier analysis of approximately 640 of the donors applied high-throughput TCR beta sequencing to assess whether each TCR beta V gene segment acted as functional or pseudogenic. Among about 370 genotyped donors of the cohort, an average of about 220,000 unique TCR beta nucleotide sequences was sequenced per donor, of which about 18% were non-productive. Rather than using new phenotypic data, the later analysis identified candidate immune exposures from TCR beta sequences and from how often those sequences occurred across donors. The study was designed to test whether signatures of past pathogen exposure could be identified by cataloging public T cell receptors. All discovery cohort repertoires had been generated on a single sequencing platform. The study used immunosequencing to profile the T cell repertoires of approximately 690 subjects and linked those repertoires to cytomegalovirus serostatus. To study patterns of TCR occurrence, a later analysis re-analyzed previously published TCR beta repertoires from hundreds of donors and added high-resolution HLA genotyping. A later genetic analysis used genome-wide SNP genotypes for about three fifths of the 666 donors, treating that subset as a discovery cohort. An early release covering around 630 HLA-typed donors comprised about 290 gigabases of sequencing data and about 90 million unique TCR sequences. Of the roughly 420 genotyped donors, 75% to 85% were placed in the genetic ancestry cluster associated with self-reported Caucasian donors. HLA typing covered class I and class II loci at four-digit resolution. Typing coverage varied by locus: roughly 620-630 donors for A, B, C, DRB1 and DQB1; 522 for DQA1; over 600 for DPA1; approximately 470 for DPB1. In addition to the first cohort of 650 to 750 subjects, a separate validation cohort of around 110 different subjects was used. Because of strong linkage in the cohort, five DR-DQ haplotypes were treated as single units for association and clustering. The study combined high-throughput TCR immunosequencing, statistical association of individual TCRs with disease status, and machine learning to predict cytomegalovirus infection status. Donor age, sex, ethnicity and CMV serostatus were compiled together with the repertoire data.

The cohort comprised around 690 healthy bone marrow donors. At the time of sampling, every cohort member was nominally healthy, though immune exposures that went unrecorded were likely present. The donor was CMV seronegative and was included in the group of about 400 seronegative cohort members. A peripheral blood sample was collected from each donor, and TCR beta sequencing was performed on peripheral blood mononuclear cells. The Qiagen DNeasy Blood Extraction Kit was used to extract genomic DNA from the blood cell samples. This clone has a handful of counts. Its antigen is not yet known. No much larger clone exists at a distance of one base, and base qualities are not known. The sample carries other DNA sequences with the same CDR3. The research as a whole found: A later genetic analysis reported fewer N-insertions in productive TCRs among donors in an Asian-associated ancestry cluster than the roughly 620-donor mean. A later analysis associated 16,951 TCR beta sequences with specific HLA alleles at a false discovery rate of 0.05. Cytomegalovirus status was reported to be diagnosed by the classifier with high specificity and sensitivity in both the original and validation cohorts. An earlier analysis of approximately 570 of the donors showed that most TCR beta V segments appeared in productive rearrangements either about 87% or about 30% of the time, which broadly matched IMGT annotations. A later analysis found that TCR association rates varied across HLA loci, with DRB1 alleles showing the most associated TCRs and HLA-C alleles the fewest. Linkage disequilibrium might explain the correlated functional status among segregating V segments, but an unknown experimental factor could not be ruled out. The earlier analysis of some 540 of the donors excluded around 17 rarely observed V segments, including chromosome 9 orphons, because counts were too low. A later analysis found that most CMV-associated TCR beta chains appeared HLA-restricted, with HLA associations seemingly driven largely by CMV exposure. The authors suggested that the approach could potentially be generalized to other disease states and immunological phenotypes. When HLA alleles, especially DR and DQ, strongly co-occurred, TCR associations were difficult to assign to individual alleles. Immune exposure information for the cohort was limited to CMV serostatus. A total of fewer than 200 TCR beta chains were listed by the study as associated with cytomegalovirus. A further reported finding was that TCR beta sequences accurately predicted the HLA-A and HLA-B alleles for most subjects in the first cohort. An association between a missense DCLRE1C variant and V-gene and J-gene trimming of TCR beta chains was found in a later genetic analysis and replicated in an independent cohort. Roughly uniform sequencing depth across donors was assumed in presence/absence analyses, although this assumption may not hold. Some IMGT-functional V segments, including TRBV6-2 and TRBV6-3, could not be distinguished by the 87-base-pair reads and were therefore excluded. The cohort was sequenced for TCR beta chains only, and without alpha or paired-chain data the features that could be detected were limited. Because HLA typing was unavailable for some donors at each locus, only the typed subset was used in association tests. While some public TCRs were present in many individuals, most TCR sequences turned up only very rarely across donors. Compared with equally common non-associated chains, HLA-associated TCR beta chains in a later analysis were more clonally expanded and had lower generation probabilities. Three of the identified cytomegalovirus-associated TCR beta chains were confirmed in vitro to be specific for cytomegalovirus antigens. A later analysis reported that several top co-occurrence clusters appeared linked to parvovirus B19, influenza, CMV and Epstein-Barr virus. A cluster of highly shared sequence variants was judged likely to represent a technical artifact of the sequencing pipeline.

The V end loses 0 bases and the J end loses 5 bases, and a stretch of 15 bases separates them. The germline V gene yields SGDLS for CDR1 and YYNGEE for CDR2. The CDR3 contains 16 residues, cysteine and phenylalanine counted. The read is trimmed to its CDR3 DNA, 48 bases read in frame from base 1. The method was the immunoSEQ multiplex PCR assay. The multiplex PCR relied on a mix of 60 forward primers for TCR Vbeta segments and 13 reverse primers for TCR Jbeta segments. The CDR3 region of rearranged TCR beta genes was amplified from genomic DNA with a multiplex PCR assay. The Illumina HiSeq System was used to sequence the amplified TCR beta libraries as 87-base-pair reads. In the original analysis: In a later analysis, roughly 80 million unique TCR beta chains were counted across the roughly 670 repertoires, and roughly 10 million of these chains were shared by at least two donors. Raw reads were error-corrected and collapsed into unique sequences by a nearest-neighbor algorithm in which closely related sequences were merged to remove PCR and sequencing errors. To assign V, D and J gene segments, CDR3 sequences were aligned to IMGT reference sequences. For a sequence to be retained, at least a six-nucleotide match to both a V gene segment and a J gene segment was required. A rearrangement counted as productive if the CDR3 had no stop codons and remained in frame with V and J, and every other rearrangement counted as non-productive. Following IMGT convention, CDR3 was defined as the stretch from the second conserved V-encoded cysteine to the conserved J-encoded phenylalanine. The earlier analysis of some 540 of the donors excluded any sequence lacking an unambiguous match to a single V gene segment. An earlier analysis of 587 of the donors called V segments functional above 56.7% productive rearrangements and segregating when the between-donor standard deviation exceeded 5%. A statistical classification framework was built to diagnose cytomegalovirus status from the catalog of TCR beta chain sequences. In a later analysis, V and J genes were assigned by comparing TCR nucleotide sequences against IMGT/GENE-DB human TR gene sequences. The TCRdist pipeline was used in a later analysis to assign CDR3 sequences and most-parsimonious VDJ recombination scenarios. In a later analysis, every TCR beta chain was defined by the combination of its CDR3 amino acid sequence and its V-gene family, and reads without a unique V-gene family were dropped. To address suspected cross-contamination and a sequencing artifact, a later analysis removed several hundred highly shared, low-generation-probability nucleotide sequences. A later analysis calculated a clonal expansion index for each public chain from normalized within-repertoire ranks of inferred template counts. Generation probabilities in a later analysis came from a VDJ recombination model fitted to out-of-frame rearrangements, and those results were checked against IGoR. Hypergeometric tests were used in a later analysis to score TCR-TCR, TCR-HLA and TCR-CMV co-occurrence, with a repertoire-size bias correction applied to the TCR pairs. False discovery rates were estimated in a later analysis by permuting HLA or CMV assignments 20 times. In a later analysis, co-occurring TCRs were grouped using DBSCAN, with TCRdist sequence similarity added in when clustering inside HLA-allele-positive subsets. Co-occurrence clustering excluded repertoires with fewer than 30,000 or more than 120,000 public chains, plus five with anomalous nucleotide sharing. The table comes from immuneACCESS by way of TCRdb, which keeps in-frame sequences with V and J called. Part of the clones is missing from these tables; in studies checked, under half for an unresolved V gene and the rest for unknown reasons. That table is the source of V, J and clone size, and D and trimming were worked out from the DNA. Recorded for this sample are about 140,000 clones; around 65% of them occurred a single time. 6.5% of the sample belongs to the ten largest clones.

This sequence uses TRBV9 and TRBJ2-1; the D gene is perhaps TRBD1, on 6 matching bases. The specimen sequenced was PBMCs. The TCR sequence derives from a woman aged 60-75 years in good health and CMV-seronegative. The nucleotide sequence is given as TGTGCCAGCAGCGTAGACCCCAGGGGAGCTGACAATGAGCAGTTCTTC. Translated, it gives CASSVDPRGADNEQFF.